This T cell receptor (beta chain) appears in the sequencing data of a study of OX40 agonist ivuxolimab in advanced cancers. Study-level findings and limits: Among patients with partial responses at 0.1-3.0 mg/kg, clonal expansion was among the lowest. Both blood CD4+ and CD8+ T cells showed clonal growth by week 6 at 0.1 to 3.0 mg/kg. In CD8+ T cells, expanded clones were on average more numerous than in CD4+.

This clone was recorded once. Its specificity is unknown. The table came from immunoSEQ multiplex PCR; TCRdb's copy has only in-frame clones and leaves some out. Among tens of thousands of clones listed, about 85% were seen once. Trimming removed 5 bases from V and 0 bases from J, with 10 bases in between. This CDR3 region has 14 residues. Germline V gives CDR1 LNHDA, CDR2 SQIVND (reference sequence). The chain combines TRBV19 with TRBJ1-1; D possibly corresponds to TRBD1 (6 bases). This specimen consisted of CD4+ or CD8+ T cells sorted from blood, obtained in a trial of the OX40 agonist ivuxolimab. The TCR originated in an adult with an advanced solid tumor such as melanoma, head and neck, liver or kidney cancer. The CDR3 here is CASSYEGVNTEAFF. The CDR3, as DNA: TGTGCCAGTAGTTATGAGGGGGTGAACACTGAAGCTTTCTTT.